These T cell receptor beta chains were read from a single sample in a study of shared clonotypes between healthy human individuals. Produced via immunoSEQ multiplex PCR; TCRdb's table is partial and in-frame only. Here the sample spans roughly 2.1 million clones, under 95% being singletons. The sequencing input was naive CD8+ T cells from PBMCs. These receptors originate from a man aged 18 to 29 in good health. Some clones in this sample may be carry-over from other donors' samples. Each CDR3 is given with its conserved first and last residue. The D gene is left open where the match is weak. Only part of the rows carry a size: once, few, many, or a class if the clone is expanded.

V gene	D gene	clone size	J gene	CDR3 protein	CDR3 DNA
TRBV27	TRBD1	NA	TRBJ2-7	CASSPLSLMGQDYEQYF	TGTGCCAGCAGTCCCCTTTCCTTGATGGGACAGGACTACGAGCAGTACTTC
TRBV29-1	TRBD2	NA	TRBJ2-1	CSARGTSGRRNEQFF	TGCAGCGCTCGAGGGACTAGCGGGAGGCGGAATGAGCAGTTCTTC
TRBV27	NA	NA	TRBJ2-5	CASSSTLEDPETQYF	TGTGCCAGCAGTTCAACACTAGAGGATCCAGAGACCCAGTACTTC
TRBV5-1	NA	NA	TRBJ1-3	CASSLDLPVASGNTIYF	TGCGCCAGCAGCTTGGATCTTCCGGTGGCCTCTGGAAACACCATATATTTT
TRBV28	NA	once	TRBJ2-7	CASSFGATGLRSYEQYF	TGTGCCAGCAGTTTTGGAGCCACAGGGCTAAGGTCCTACGAGCAGTACTTC
TRBV7-9	NA	NA	TRBJ1-4	CASSSPSTPEKLFF	TGTGCCAGCAGCTCACCCTCCACCCCTGAAAAACTGTTTTTT
TRBV19	TRBD2	NA	TRBJ2-1	CASSILAGEGYNEQFF	TGTGCCAGTAGTATACTAGCGGGAGAGGGGTACAATGAGCAGTTCTTC
TRBV27	NA	NA	TRBJ2-3	CASSLLGQGGDTQYF	TGTGCCAGCAGTTTATTGGGGCAGGGGGGGGATACGCAGTATTTT
TRBV5-1	TRBD1	once	TRBJ2-7	CASSLEPGTGYEQYF	TGCGCCAGCAGCTTGGAACCCGGGACAGGGTACGAGCAGTACTTC
TRBV9	TRBD2	NA	TRBJ2-7	CASGGSGRPEQYF	TGTGCCAGCGGGGGTAGCGGGAGACCCGAGCAGTACTTC
TRBV29-1	NA	NA	TRBJ2-7	CSAWALGAYEQYF	TGCAGCGCCTGGGCGCTCGGGGCCTACGAGCAGTACTTC
TRBV10-3	TRBD2	NA	TRBJ2-3	CAISLAGASTDTQYF	TGTGCCATCAGTTTAGCGGGGGCTAGCACAGATACGCAGTATTTT
TRBV7-9	NA	NA	TRBJ2-7	CASSPESREQYF	TGTGCCAGCAGTCCAGAGTCGAGGGAGCAGTACTTC
TRBV29-1	TRBD1	NA	TRBJ2-7	CSAVGTGNYEQYF	TGCAGCGCCGTCGGGACAGGCAACTACGAGCAGTACTTC
TRBV11-2	NA	once	TRBJ2-1	CASGSGPGNEQFF	TGTGCCAGCGGCTCAGGGCCGGGGAATGAGCAGTTCTTC
TRBV11-3	TRBD2	once	TRBJ2-7	CASKTIAGALNYEQYF	TGTGCCAGCAAGACCATAGCGGGAGCATTAAACTACGAGCAGTACTTC
TRBV6-5	NA	NA	TRBJ2-2	CASSYRGYSGELFF	TGTGCCAGCAGTTACCGGGGTTACTCCGGGGAGCTGTTTTTT
TRBV19	TRBD1	NA	TRBJ2-7	CASSTGTGSDEQYF	TGTGCCAGTAGTACAGGGACAGGGAGCGACGAGCAGTACTTC
TRBV11-2	TRBD2	NA	TRBJ2-5	CASSLDGRDGQETQYF	TGTGCCAGCAGCTTAGATGGGAGGGACGGCCAAGAGACCCAGTACTTC
TRBV7-9	TRBD2	NA	TRBJ2-3	CASSRLALSTDTQYF	TGTGCCAGCAGCCGACTAGCGTTGAGCACAGATACGCAGTATTTT
TRBV9	NA	NA	TRBJ1-5	CASSPYFSNQPQHF	TGTGCCAGCAGCCCATACTTTAGCAATCAGCCCCAGCATTTT
TRBV5-6	NA	NA	TRBJ2-1	CASSFNLANEQFF	TGTGCCAGCAGCTTCAACCTAGCGAATGAGCAGTTCTTC
TRBV2	NA	NA	TRBJ2-7	CASQTGPGRYEQYF	TGTGCCAGCCAAACAGGGCCTGGGCGGTACGAGCAGTACTTC
TRBV27	NA	NA	TRBJ2-2	CASSPHRGGGELFF	TGTGCCAGCAGTCCCCACAGGGGAGGCGGGGAGCTGTTTTTT
TRBV7-9	TRBD1	once	TRBJ2-2	CAAHRQGSNTGELFF	TGTGCCGCCCACCGACAGGGATCGAACACCGGGGAGCTGTTTTTT
TRBV25-1	NA	NA	TRBJ2-7	CASSAVGSFYEQYF	TGTGCCAGCAGTGCAGTCGGGAGTTTCTACGAGCAGTACTTC
TRBV5-4	TRBD2	NA	TRBJ2-7	CASSPTTSGTYEQYF	TGTGCCAGCAGCCCGACCACTAGCGGGACCTACGAGCAGTACTTC
TRBV15	NA	NA	TRBJ2-7	CATSRSQGYEQYF	TGTGCCACCAGCAGGTCCCAGGGCTACGAGCAGTACTTC
TRBV28	NA	few	TRBJ1-1	CASSLSVNTEAFF	TGTGCCAGCAGTTTATCAGTGAACACTGAAGCTTTCTTT
TRBV2	NA	once	TRBJ2-3	CASREKTDSSTDTQYF	TGTGCCAGCAGGGAGAAAACGGATTCTAGCACAGATACGCAGTATTTT
TRBV29-1	TRBD2	NA	TRBJ2-5	CSVTGTSGMSETQYF	TGCAGCGTGACCGGGACTAGCGGGATGAGTGAGACCCAGTACTTC
TRBV7-9	TRBD1	NA	TRBJ2-5	CASSIWTGQETQYF	TGTGCCAGCAGCATTTGGACAGGCCAAGAGACCCAGTACTTC
TRBV6-1	NA	NA	TRBJ1-3	CASSEKRGTRTTDSGNTIYF	TGTGCCAGCAGTGAAAAAAGGGGAACGAGAACTACTGACTCTGGAAACACCATATATTTT
TRBV5-5	TRBD1	NA	TRBJ1-2	CASSARDRAFGYTF	TGTGCCAGCAGCGCCCGGGACAGGGCTTTTGGCTACACCTTC
TRBV4-3	NA	NA	TRBJ2-7	CASSLRQQASYEQYF	TGCGCCAGCAGCCTACGACAGCAGGCTTCCTACGAGCAGTACTTC
TRBV15	TRBD2	once	TRBJ2-7	CATSDYREGYEQYF	TGTGCCACCAGCGATTACCGGGAGGGGTACGAGCAGTACTTC